The next 10 T cell receptor beta chains were all read from a single sample in a study of cytomegalovirus exposure and HLA in healthy donors. Use of 60 Vbeta and 13 Jbeta primers characterized the PCR. This table comes from immunoSEQ multiplex PCR, and its TCRdb copy is limited to in-frame clones, with some not included. Of about 130,000 clones listed, approximately 62% are singletons. Sequencing used PBMCs. All receptors come from a human donor in good health.

V usage is TRBV29-1 and J usage is TRBJ1-1; TRBD1 aligns across 7 bases. This CDR3 is built from 13 residues. In germline, CDR1 is SQVTM, CDR2 ANQGSEA. J gave up 0 bases and V 6 bases, and 4 bases lay outside the gene matches. CDR3: CSVRTGMNTEAFF. The CDR3 region has the DNA TGCAGCGTACGGACAGGAATGAACACTGAAGCTTTCTTT.

The V gene is TRBV29-1, the J gene TRBJ2-1; 8 bases map to TRBD2. Germline V gene data show CDR1 as SQVTM and CDR2 as ANQGSEA. The CDR3 is made up of 14 amino acids. Germline trimming cut 6 bases from V and 4 bases from J; bases unmatched to any gene: 8. The CDR3 DNA reads as TGCAGCGTGGGCTTACTAGCGGTATACAATGAGCAGTTCTTC. Its translation is CSVGLLAVYNEQFF.

The chain's CDR3 is CASSSGSGQGNSPLHF. CDR3 sequence (DNA): TGCGCCAGCAGCTCCGGATCGGGCCAGGGAAATTCACCCCTCCACTTT. The chain joins TRBV5-1 to TRBJ1-6, with D possibly TRBD1 on 5 matching bases. Trimming shortened V by 3 bases and J by 7 bases, and 17 bases separated the two germline ends. In germline, CDR1 is SGHRS, CDR2 YFSETQ. The CDR3 totals 16 residues.

V is TRBV9 and J is TRBJ2-2; 10 positions match TRBD2. The V gene's germline CDR1 is SGDLS and CDR2 YYNGEE. CDR3 length: 17 amino acids. Trimming removed 0 bases from V and 3 bases from J; junction bases left unmatched: 5. DNA of the CDR3: TGTGCCAGCAGCGTAGAGAAAGCGGGAGGGTACACCGGGGAGCTGTTTTTT. This sequence encodes CASSVEKAGGYTGELFF.

J is TRBJ2-3 and V is TRBV4-2, with 10 bases fitting TRBD2. V lost 4 bases, J lost 1 base, and 5 bases stayed unmatched. Per germline, CDR1 LGHNA and CDR2 YNFKEQ. The CDR3 extends over 16 amino acids. The DNA of the CDR3 is TGTGCCAGCAGCCCCACGAGCGGGAGGGGCACAGATACGCAGTATTTT. Translation: CASSPTSGRGTDTQYF.

The J gene is TRBJ2-5, the V gene TRBV4-3, with D maybe TRBD1 (8 bases). Germline CDR1 LGHNA, CDR2 YSLEER. This CDR3 comprises 16 residues. Trimming pared 1 base from V and 5 bases from J, leaving 17 bases between. The CDR3 bases are TGCGCCAGCAGCCAAGGAGGGTACAGGGGGGGGGAGACCCAGTACTTC. The encoded protein is CASSQGGYRGGETQYF.

This chain uses TRBV28 with TRBJ1-5; the D gene is possibly TRBD1 (6 bases). Per germline, CDR1 MDHEN and CDR2 SYDVKM. Trimming left V 1 base short and J 0 bases short, with 13 bases between. The CDR3 totals 17 residues. CDR3 loop: CASSLSGDTYSNQPQHF. In DNA form, the CDR3 reads TGTGCCAGCAGTTTATCTGGGGACACCTATAGCAATCAGCCCCAGCATTTT.

This chain links TRBV5-1 with TRBJ2-5; D gene ambiguous. The J call may not be correct, given that the DNA end is closer to TRBJ2-7. The length of the CDR3 is 13 residues. Germline values: CDR1 SGHRS, CDR2 YFSETQ. The CDR3 nucleotides read TGCGCCAGCAGCCGAACAGTATCCTACGAGCAGTACTTC. It specifies CASSRTVSYEQYF.

V gene TRBV5-1 combines with J gene TRBJ2-2; possible D gene TRBD2, 6 bases. Germline-derived CDR1 and CDR2 are SGHRS and YFSETQ. Trimming shortened V by 5 bases and J by 4 bases, and 15 bases separated the two germline ends. The length of the CDR3 is 15 residues. The CDR3 loop is CASSFGGPGTGELFF. The CDR3 region has the DNA TGCGCCAGCAGTTTCGGAGGGCCCGGCACCGGGGAGCTGTTTTTT.

The chain links TRBV5-1 to TRBJ2-1, with 10 bases that match TRBD2. The CDR3 has 16 amino acids. V dropped 0 bases and J dropped 10; count of bases not matched to a gene: 10. CDR1 SGHRS and CDR2 YFSETQ come from the germline V gene. The CDR3: CASSLVISGRAGEQFF. CDR3 nucleotides: TGCGCCAGCAGCTTGGTTATCAGCGGGAGGGCCGGGGAGCAGTTCTTC.